These 13 T cell receptor beta chains were sequenced from one sample in a study of blood T cell repertoires in COVID-19. TCRdb's table, derived via immunoSEQ multiplex PCR, lists solely in-frame clones and lacks some. The sample gives 150,000 or so clones, 70% to 85% of which show up once; approximately 10% is in the top ten. The sequenced material came from peripheral blood. These receptors came from a woman aged 50 to 60 with acute or convalescent COVID-19.

This clone was seen more than once but under ten times. This chain uses TRBV7-8 with TRBJ1-5; 8 nucleotides agree with TRBD1. The J segment lost 4 bases and the V segment lost 1 base, leaving 3 bases of the junction unmatched. The CDR3 covers 15 residues. The germline V gene has CDR1 SGHVS and CDR2 FQNEAQ. CDR3 sequence: CASSLGQGRNQPQHF. Written as DNA, the CDR3 is TGTGCCAGCAGCTTAGGACAGGGGAGGAATCAGCCCCAGCATTTT.

This clone was seen just once. The gene calls are TRBV5-1 and TRBJ1-3; possible D gene TRBD1, 5 bases. This CDR3 is 17 amino acids long. Per the germline V gene, CDR1 is SGHRS and CDR2 is YFSETQ. Trimming left V 0 bases short and J 0 bases short, with 13 bases between. The CDR3 region has the DNA TGCGCCAGCAGCTTGGCGACAGCGCAGAGCTCTGGAAACACCATATATTTT. It specifies CASSLATAQSSGNTIYF.

V gene TRBV4-3 combines with J gene TRBJ2-7; perhaps TRBD1 as D (5 bases). Germline-derived CDR1 and CDR2 are LGHNA and YSLEER. V was pared by 0 bases and J by 3 bases, with 18 bases between. The CDR3 totals 17 residues. The DNA of the CDR3 is TGCGCCAGCAGCCAAGATTATCAGGGAACTTCCAGCTACGAGCAGTACTTC. This gives the protein CASSQDYQGTSSYEQYF.

The V call is TRBV6-5, the J call TRBJ1-4, with 11 bases lining up with TRBD1. This CDR3 is built from 16 residues. V gave up 2 bases and J gave up 6 bases; unmatched junction bases: 5. The germline V gene has CDR1 MNHEY and CDR2 SVGAGI. This CDR3 is CASSYRRTGGDEKLFF. The CDR3 DNA is TGTGCCAGCAGTTACCGTCGGACAGGGGGCGATGAAAAACTGTTTTTT.

The rearrangement joins TRBV29-1 to TRBJ1-3, with unresolved D. The CDR3 contains 14 residues. With 6 bases removed from V and 2 bases from J, the gap between germline ends came to 14 bases. Germline V gene sequence: CDR1 SQVTM, CDR2 ANQGSEA. Here the CDR3 DNA reads TGCAGCGTCAGCCACTTGGGCGCTGGAAACACCATATATTTT. This encodes CSVSHLGAGNTIYF. Full variable domain (outside the CDR3, taken from reference TRBV29-1 and TRBJ1-3): SAVISQKPSRDICQRGTSLTIQCQVDSQVTMMFWYRQQPGQSLTLIATANQGSEATYESGFVIDKFPISRPNLTFSTLTVSNMSPEDSSIYLCSVSHLGAGNTIYFGEGSWLTVV.

The chain recombines TRBV19 with TRBJ1-2, with 8 bases aligning to TRBD1. The J segment lost 5 bases and the V segment lost 6 bases, leaving 11 bases of the junction unmatched. The CDR3 consists of 15 residues. Germline CDR1 is LNHDA and CDR2 is SQIVND (reference sequence). In DNA, the CDR3 is TGTGCCAGTAGCCAGCCCCGGACAGGGCAATATGGCTACACCTTC. Translation gives CASSQPRTGQYGYTF.

The chain carries TRBV23-1 and TRBJ2-7; TRBD1 matches 10 bases. TRBV23-1 is given ORF status, its function remaining uncertain. V lost 5 bases, J lost 2 bases, and 3 bases stayed unmatched. The CDR3 totals 14 residues. CDR3 DNA sequence: TGCGCCAGCAGTAATGACAGGGGGCCCTACGAGCAGTACTTC. Amino acid sequence: CASSNDRGPYEQYF.

This chain connects TRBV27 to TRBJ1-6, with D perhaps TRBD1 (6 bases). The germline V gene has CDR1 MNHEY and CDR2 SMNVEV (reference sequence). V gave up 5 bases and J gave up 2 bases, with 16 bases separating them. CDR3 length: 17 residues. The CDR3 sequence: CASSRERTDPYNSPLHF. DNA for the CDR3: TGTGCCAGCAGTCGGGAACGGACAGATCCCTATAATTCACCCCTCCACTTT.

This sequence joins TRBV9 and TRBJ2-7; the D gene is possibly TRBD2 (6 bases). V lost 3 bases and J 5 bases, leaving 15 bases between the germline ends. Germline values: CDR1 SGDLS, CDR2 YYNGEE. The CDR3 sequence is 14 residues long. CDR3 DNA: TGTGCCAGCAGCGCCCTTGGGACGGGGGACGAGCAGTACTTC. Its translation: CASSALGTGDEQYF.

This clone appeared a few times. The gene calls are TRBV19 and TRBJ2-1, with 7 nucleotides matching TRBD2. The CDR3 runs to 16 residues. Trimming cost V 6 bases and J 0 bases; bases outside gene matches: 8. Germline V CDR1 and CDR2: LNHDA, SQIVND (reference sequence). DNA of the CDR3: TGTGCCAGTAGGGAAATAGCGGGTAGCTCCTACAATGAGCAGTTCTTC. It translates to CASREIAGSSYNEQFF.

The rearrangement links TRBV27 to TRBJ2-5, with unresolved D. V was cut by 3 bases and J by 0 bases, with 8 bases left in between. The CDR3 has 14 residues. The germline gives CDR1 MNHEY, CDR2 SMNVEV (reference sequence). CDR3 in amino acids: CASSFAGNQETQYF. CDR3 sequence (DNA): TGTGCCAGCAGTTTTGCCGGTAACCAAGAGACCCAGTACTTC.

Comment on this clone: This same CDR3 is encoded by further DNA sequences in the sample. The chain uses TRBV3-1 (or the pseudogene TRBV3-2) and TRBJ2-5; 8 bases are shared with TRBD2. This CDR3 contains 13 residues. Trimming took 2 bases from V and 5 from J; bases not matched to a gene: 1. From germline, CDR1 is LGHDT and CDR2 YNNKEL (reference sequence). CDR3 nucleotides: TGTGCCAGCAGCCAAACGGGAGGGGAGACCCAGTACTTC. This gives the protein CASSQTGGETQYF.

The gene calls are TRBV7-8 and TRBJ1-3; D may be TRBD1 (6 bases). This CDR3 spans 16 amino acids. Germline V gene lookup returns CDR1 SGHVS and CDR2 FQNEAQ. Trimming shortened V by 0 bases and J by 7 bases, and 16 bases separated the two germline ends. CDR3 sequence: CASSLAAGGRMNTIYF. In DNA form, the CDR3 reads TGTGCCAGCAGCTTAGCGGCGGGGGGGCGCATGAACACCATATATTTT.